What follows are 27 T cell receptor beta chains derived from one specimen sequenced in a study of metastatic and nonmetastatic thyroid tumors. There were no patients who had received any treatment before thyroid surgery. Using MiXCR, TCRdb re-called clones from the PCR reads. The sample shows 70,000 or so clones, 12% to 15% of them seen only once. Sequencing was carried out using blood. These receptors all come from a male donor with papillary thyroid cancer or a benign thyroid nodule (not recorded which). Some clones in this sample may be carry-over from other donors' samples.

This clone showed up just a few times. A read error may be the cause here, since a much bigger clone is one base away. Within the sample, other DNA sequences also encode this same CDR3. This chain connects TRBV29-1 to TRBJ2-2; tentative D call: TRBD1 (6 bases). The germline gives CDR1 SQVTM, CDR2 ANQGSEA. The CDR3 covers 14 residues. CDR3: CSVEYPQGTGELFF. The CDR3 region has the DNA TGCAGCGTTGAATACCCACAGGGCACCGGTGAGCTGTTTTTT.

This clone was detected ten times or more. J is TRBJ1-5 and V is TRBV28, with a possible D match to TRBD1 (6 bases). Germline CDR1 MDHEN, CDR2 SYDVKM. Trimming cost V 3 bases and J 7 bases, with 16 bases left between them. This CDR3 is built from 15 residues. CDR3 region: CASSFSRVGGQPQHF. CDR3 in DNA: TGTGCCAGCAGTTTTTCCAGGGTAGGGGGACAGCCCCAGCATTTT.

This rearrangement joins TRBV11-2 to TRBJ1-2; D may be TRBD1 (5 bases). Germline V CDR1 and CDR2: SGHAT, FQNNGV. This CDR3 is 17 amino acids long. V was cut by 5 bases and J by 3 bases, with 22 bases left in between. As DNA, the CDR3 is TGTGCCAGCAGCCGACGCCCTGGACATTGGGAAGACTATGGCTACACCTTC. Protein product: CASSRRPGHWEDYGYTF.

This clone has a count of ten or more. The genes are TRBV5-1 and TRBJ1-1; weak D call: TRBD1 (5 bases). V shed 0 bases and J shed 0 bases, with 9 bases lying between them. The germline V gene has CDR1 SGHRS and CDR2 YFSETQ. CDR3 length equals 15 residues. The CDR3 DNA is TGCGCCAGCAGCTTGGCGGAGGGGTTGAACACTGAAGCTTTCTTT. Translated, it gives CASSLAEGLNTEAFF.

About this clone: A read error may be the cause here, since a much bigger clone is one base away. The identical CDR3 is also encoded by other nucleotide sequences in the sample. This chain connects TRBV5-1 to TRBJ2-5, with 7 bases fitting TRBD1. CDR1 is SGHRS, CDR2 YFSETQ, per germline. After removal of 0 bases from V and 1 base from J, the junction contained 9 bases not matched to a gene. This CDR3 spans 17 amino acids. The CDR3 sequence is CASSLEGGQAVQETQYF. CDR3 DNA sequence: TGCGCCAGCAGCTTGGAAGGTGGACAGGCCGTCCAAGAGACCCAGTACTTC. The full variable domain, its missing parts supplied by reference TRBV5-1 and TRBJ2-5, is KAGVTQTPRYLIKTRGQQVTLSCSPISGHRSVSWYQQTPGQGLQFLFEYFSETQRNKGNFPGRFSGRQFSNSRSEMNVSTLELGDSALYLCASSLEGGQAVQETQYFGPGTRLLVL.

The sample holds many counts of this clone. This chain uses TRBV27 with TRBJ1-1; no reliable D call. Germline CDR1 MNHEY, CDR2 SMNVEV (reference sequence). V gave up 2 bases and J gave up 3 bases, with 7 bases separating them. CDR3 length: 13 amino acids. CDR3 in amino acids: CASSLSLDTEAFF. In DNA form, the CDR3 reads TGTGCCAGCAGTTTAAGTCTAGACACTGAAGCTTTCTTT.

This clone came up a few times. V is TRBV10-1 and J is TRBJ2-7, with 7 bases aligning to TRBD1. The CDR3 is made up of 14 amino acids. The germline V gene encodes CDR1 WNHNN and CDR2 SYGVQD (reference sequence). V lost 4 bases, J lost 5 bases, and 8 bases stayed unmatched. DNA for the CDR3: TGCGCCAGCAGTGTAGACAGGGTCGCCCACGAGCAGTACTTC. Protein sequence: CASSVDRVAHEQYF.

A note on this clone: This may be a read error, as it is one base from a much larger clone. Other DNA sequences within the sample encode an identical CDR3. The chain carries TRBV7-9 and TRBJ1-1; D not resolved. V was pared by 1 base and J by 11 bases, with 17 bases between. This CDR3 is built from 14 residues. Germline V gene sequence: CDR1 SEHNR, CDR2 FQNEAQ (reference sequence). The CDR3 nucleotides are TGTGCCAGCAGCTTAGGGGTTCAGGAGCTTGTGGCTTTCTTT. Residues: CASSLGVQELVAFF. Full variable domain (rest looked up from reference TRBV7-9 and TRBJ1-1): DTGVSQNPRHKITKRGQNVTFRCDPISEHNRLYWYRQTLGQGPEFLTYFQNEAQLEKSRLLSDRFSAERPKGSFSTLEIQRTEQGDSAMYLCASSLGVQELVAFFGQGTRLTVV.

This clone was seen a handful of times. The rearrangement uses TRBV28 and TRBJ2-7; D may correspond to TRBD1 or TRBD2 (5 bases each). The CDR3 runs to 15 residues. The V gene lost 4 bases and the J gene lost 3 bases, with 16 bases spanning the gap. Germline V lookup: CDR1 MDHEN, CDR2 SYDVKM. This CDR3 reads CASSSLGPTHYEQYF. The CDR3 DNA is TGTGCCAGCAGTTCTCTGGGACCGACCCACTACGAGCAGTACTTC.

This clone has a count of ten or more. V is TRBV12-3 or TRBV12-4 and J is TRBJ1-1, with 11 positions matching TRBD1. The CDR3 extends over 15 amino acids. V gave up 3 bases and J gave up 3 bases; unmatched junction bases: 3. Written as DNA, the CDR3 is TGTGCCAGCAGTTTTCGGACAGGGGGCTACACTGAAGCTTTCTTT. Translation gives CASSFRTGGYTEAFF.

Only a few counts were recorded for this clone. The CDR3 region is CASSETVRSYEQYF. In DNA, the CDR3 is TGTGCCAGCAGCGAGACAGTCCGCAGCTACGAGCAGTACTTC. The rearrangement links TRBV27 to TRBJ2-7; a weak D match, TRBD1 (5 bases). This CDR3 spans 14 amino acids. CDR1 MNHEY and CDR2 SMNVEV come from the germline V gene (reference sequence). Trimming stripped 6 bases from V and 3 bases from J, with 15 bases between.

This clone appeared many times. The chain recombines TRBV12-3 or TRBV12-4 with TRBJ2-1; possibly TRBD1 for D (6 bases). The germline V and J ends were trimmed by 9 bases and 5 bases, with 14 bases remaining between them. The CDR3 has 13 residues. DNA for the CDR3: TGTGCCAGTCAACAGGGTTGGCACAATGAGCAGTTCTTC. It codes for CASQQGWHNEQFF.

This clone was counted ten times or more. The chain's CDR3 is CASSIDRTSGNEQFF. The CDR3 DNA sequence: TGTGCCAGTAGTATAGATAGAACTAGCGGCAATGAGCAGTTCTTC. This chain links TRBV19 with TRBJ2-1, with 8 nucleotides matching TRBD2. With V trimmed by 0 bases and J by 6 bases, 4 bases remained unmatched. The CDR3 runs 15 residues. Per the germline V gene, CDR1 is LNHDA and CDR2 is SQIVND (reference sequence). Based on the CDR3 plus reference TRBV19 and TRBJ2-1, the full variable domain is DGGITQSPKYLFRKEGQNVTLSCEQNLNHDAMYWYRQDPGQGLRLIYYSQIVNDFQKGDIAEGYSVSREKKESFPLTVTSAQKNPTAFYLCASSIDRTSGNEQFFGPGTRLTVL.

This chain uses TRBV7-2 with TRBJ2-7, with D hard to call. Germline values: CDR1 SGHTA, CDR2 FQGNSA. This CDR3 comprises 14 residues. Trimming left V 1 base short and J 3 bases short, with 10 bases between. Here the CDR3 reads CASSLGAFGYEQYF. CDR3 nucleotides: TGTGCCAGCAGCTTAGGGGCCTTCGGCTACGAGCAGTACTTC.

Ten or more counts support this clone. The chain is built from TRBV2 and TRBJ1-1, with no clear D. Per the germline V gene, CDR1 is SNHLY and CDR2 is FYNNEI. V gave up 5 bases and J gave up 7 bases, with 11 bases separating them. The CDR3 contains 12 residues. The CDR3 spells CASSTMSDEAFF. In DNA, the CDR3 is TGTGCCAGCAGTACTATGTCGGATGAAGCTTTCTTT.

The CDR3 DNA sequence: TGTGCCAGCAGTTACCCCAGCAGGGGCCTATCCTACGAGCAGTACGTC. Its protein product is CASSYPSRGLSYEQYV. The gene calls are TRBV6-5 and TRBJ2-7; D might be TRBD1 (6 bases). The V and J ends lost 2 bases and 1 base respectively, with 15 bases between them. The CDR3 loop spans 16 amino acids. The germline V gene encodes CDR1 MNHEY and CDR2 SVGAGI.

This clone was found a few times. One junction end disagrees with the germline gene, perhaps due to a read error. V gene TRBV6-2 or TRBV6-3 combines with J gene TRBJ2-2; TRBD2 agrees at 8 bases. The CDR3 is made up of 17 amino acids. Looked up from germline, CDR1 is MNHEY and CDR2 is SVGEGT. The CDR3 DNA sequence: TGTGCCAGCAGTTTTTCAGCGGGGGACGCGAACACCGGGGAGCTGTTCTTT. This gives the protein CASSFSAGDANTGELFF.

This clone was counted between two and nine times. This may come from a read error, since a much larger clone is one base off. The chain has TRBV2 and TRBJ2-7, with TRBD2 matching 13 bases. After removal of 11 bases from V and 5 bases from J, the junction contained 9 bases not matched to a gene. This CDR3 is 14 amino acids long. The germline V gene encodes CDR1 SNHLY and CDR2 FYNNEI. CDR3 residues: CAGKLAGGSNEQYF. As DNA, the CDR3 is TGTGCCGGCAAACTAGCGGGAGGGTCCAACGAGCAGTACTTC.

Ten or more counts support this clone. This rearrangement joins TRBV18 to TRBJ2-5; D possibly corresponds to TRBD2 (5 bases). This CDR3 region has 13 residues. Per germline, CDR1 KGHSH and CDR2 LQKENI. Trimming stripped 0 bases from V and 3 bases from J, with 5 bases between. The CDR3 loop reads CASSPPGEETQYF. In DNA, the CDR3 is TGTGCCAGCTCACCACCCGGGGAAGAGACCCAGTACTTC.

This clone was counted many times. The chain combines TRBV12-3 or TRBV12-4 with TRBJ2-7; possible D gene TRBD1, 6 bases. The CDR3 covers 13 residues. V was pared by 4 bases and J by 4 bases, with 11 bases between. The DNA of the CDR3 is TGTGCCAGCAGTTCTGGGGACATTTACGAGCAGTACTTC. Translation: CASSSGDIYEQYF.

This clone was counted ten times or more. One junction end does not reproduce the germline sequence, and a read error may be involved. Different DNA sequences within this sample yield the same CDR3. J is TRBJ2-7 and V is TRBV19; D unclear. Germline V CDR1 and CDR2: LNHDA, SQIVND (reference sequence). The CDR3 contains 11 residues. In DNA, the CDR3 is TGTGCCAGTAGTATCGGAACTGTGGTATTCTTC. Amino acid sequence: CASSIGTVVFF.

This clone was recorded at least ten times. The V call is TRBV6-1, the J call TRBJ1-5; weak D call: TRBD1 (5 bases). This CDR3 contains 14 residues. The germline V gene has CDR1 MNHNS and CDR2 SASEGT. V was cut by 7 bases and J by 0 bases, with 10 bases left in between. For the CDR3, the DNA is TGTGCCAGCACGGACCAGGGTAGCAATCAGCCCCAGCATTTT. This gives the protein CASTDQGSNQPQHF.

This clone appeared many times. The chain recombines TRBV6-4 with TRBJ2-1, with D perhaps TRBD2 (6 bases). CDR1 is MRHNA, CDR2 SNTAGT, per germline. The CDR3 sequence is 12 residues long. V lost 4 bases and J lost 10, with 11 bases in between. CDR3 amino acids: CASSGLVGEQFF. The CDR3 region has the DNA TGTGCCAGCAGTGGACTAGTAGGAGAGCAGTTCTTC.

This clone occurred many times. This chain uses TRBV5-6 with TRBJ1-2; TRBD1 is a possible D gene (5 bases). This CDR3 spans 12 amino acids. V lost 4 bases and J 4 bases, leaving 8 bases between the germline ends. Germline loops: CDR1 SGHDT, CDR2 YYEEEE. The chain's CDR3 is CASSRDLYGYTF. The CDR3, as DNA: TGTGCCAGCAGCCGGGACCTCTATGGCTACACCTTC.

This rearrangement joins TRBV4-1 to TRBJ2-2; no definite D call. The CDR3 spans 13 residues. The ends were cut back, 1 base at V and 8 bases at J, with 8 bases in the middle. CDR1 is MGHRA, CDR2 YSYEKL, per germline. The CDR3 DNA reads as TGCGCCAGCAGCCAAGTGAGGACGGGGGAGCTGTTTTTT. It specifies CASSQVRTGELFF.

This clone came up once. V and J are TRBV4-2 and TRBJ2-7, with 7 bases aligning to TRBD1. Germline values: CDR1 LGHNA, CDR2 YNFKEQ. The V and J ends lost 4 bases and 0 bases, in that order; junction bases with no gene match: 9. The CDR3 is made up of 16 amino acids. The CDR3 bases are TGTGCCAGCAGCCGGGACGAGGACAGGTCCTCCTACGAGCAGTACTTC. Its translation: CASSRDEDRSSYEQYF.

In this sample, this clone turned up many times. The CDR3 DNA follows: TGTGCCAGTAGTAGGACAGGGGTTGAAGCTTTCTTT. Encoded protein: CASSRTGVEAFF. V is TRBV19 and J is TRBJ1-1; 9 positions agree with TRBD1. The CDR3 has 12 amino acids. Per germline, CDR1 LNHDA and CDR2 SQIVND (reference sequence). V was clipped by 4 bases and J by 7 bases; unmatched bases: 1. Full variable domain (rest looked up from reference TRBV19 and TRBJ1-1): DGGITQSPKYLFRKEGQNVTLSCEQNLNHDAMYWYRQDPGQGLRLIYYSQIVNDFQKGDIAEGYSVSREKKESFPLTVTSAQKNPTAFYLCASSRTGVEAFFGQGTRLTVV.